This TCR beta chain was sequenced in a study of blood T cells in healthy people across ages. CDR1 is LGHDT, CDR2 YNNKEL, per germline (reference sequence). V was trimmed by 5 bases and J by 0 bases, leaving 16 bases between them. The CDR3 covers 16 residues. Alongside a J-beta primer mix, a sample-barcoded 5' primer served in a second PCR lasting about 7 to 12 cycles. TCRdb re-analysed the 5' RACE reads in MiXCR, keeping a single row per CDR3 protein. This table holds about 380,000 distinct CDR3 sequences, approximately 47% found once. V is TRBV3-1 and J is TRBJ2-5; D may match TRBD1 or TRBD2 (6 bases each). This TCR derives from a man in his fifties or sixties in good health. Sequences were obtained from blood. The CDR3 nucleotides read TGTGCCAGCAGCTTCGGGAGAAGGGGGGACCAAGAGACCCAGTACTTC. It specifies CASSFGRRGDQETQYF.